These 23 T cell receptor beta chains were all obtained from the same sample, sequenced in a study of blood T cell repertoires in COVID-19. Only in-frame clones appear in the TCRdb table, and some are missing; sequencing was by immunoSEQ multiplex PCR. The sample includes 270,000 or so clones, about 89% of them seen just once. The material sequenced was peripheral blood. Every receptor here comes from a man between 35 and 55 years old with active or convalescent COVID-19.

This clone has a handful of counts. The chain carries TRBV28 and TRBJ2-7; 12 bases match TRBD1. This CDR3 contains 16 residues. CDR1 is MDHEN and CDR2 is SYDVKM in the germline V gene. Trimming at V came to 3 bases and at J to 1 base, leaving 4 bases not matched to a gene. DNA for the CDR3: TGTGCCAGCAGTTTTTTGGGACAGGGGGCTTCCTACGAGCAGTACTTC. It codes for CASSFLGQGASYEQYF.

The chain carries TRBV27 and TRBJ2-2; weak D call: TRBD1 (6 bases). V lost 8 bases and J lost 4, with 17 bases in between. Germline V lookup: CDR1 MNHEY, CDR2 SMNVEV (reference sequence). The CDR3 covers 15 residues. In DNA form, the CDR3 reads TGTGCCAGCCGCTTTACCGTAGGGGGCACCGGGGAGCTGTTTTTT. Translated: CASRFTVGGTGELFF.

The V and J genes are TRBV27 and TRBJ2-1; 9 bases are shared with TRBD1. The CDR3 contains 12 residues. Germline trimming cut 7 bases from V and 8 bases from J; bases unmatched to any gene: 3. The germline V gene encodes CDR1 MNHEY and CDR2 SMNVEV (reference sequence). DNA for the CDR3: TGTGCCAGCACCGGACAGGGGTATGAGCAGTTCTTC. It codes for CASTGQGYEQFF.

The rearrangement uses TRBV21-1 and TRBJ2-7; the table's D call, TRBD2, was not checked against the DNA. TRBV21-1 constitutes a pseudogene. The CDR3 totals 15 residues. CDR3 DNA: TGTGCCAGCAGCAATGCACTCTTAAGCTCCTACGAGCAGTACTTC. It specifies CASSNALLSSYEQYF.

The CDR3 coding sequence is TGTGCCAGCAGACCTAGCGGGCTCAAGGGGCAAGAGACCCAGTACTTC. As protein: CASRPSGLKGQETQYF. The chain is built from TRBV3-1 (or the pseudogene TRBV3-2) and TRBJ2-5, with 8 bases fitting TRBD2. This CDR3 spans 16 amino acids. From germline, CDR1 is LGHDT and CDR2 YNNKEL (reference sequence). Trimming removed 6 bases from V and 2 bases from J; junction bases left unmatched: 11.

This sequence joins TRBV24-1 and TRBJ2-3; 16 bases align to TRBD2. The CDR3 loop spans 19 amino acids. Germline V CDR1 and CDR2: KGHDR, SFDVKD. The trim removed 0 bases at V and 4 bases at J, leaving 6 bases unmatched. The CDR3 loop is CATSDLGTSGGAVSDTQYF. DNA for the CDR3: TGTGCCACCAGTGATTTGGGGACTAGCGGGGGGGCCGTTTCAGATACGCAGTATTTT.

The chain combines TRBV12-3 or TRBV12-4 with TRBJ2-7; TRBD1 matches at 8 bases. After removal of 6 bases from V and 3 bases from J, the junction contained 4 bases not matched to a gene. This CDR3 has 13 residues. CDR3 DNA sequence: TGTGCCAGCAGAGACAGGGGAGGCTACGAGCAGTACTTC. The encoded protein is CASRDRGGYEQYF.

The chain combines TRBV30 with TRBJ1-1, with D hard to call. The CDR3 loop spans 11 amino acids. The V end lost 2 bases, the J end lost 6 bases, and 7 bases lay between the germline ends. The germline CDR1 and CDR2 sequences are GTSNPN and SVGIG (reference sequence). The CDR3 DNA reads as TGTGCCTGGAGTTCAGCGGCTGAAGCTTTCTTT. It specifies CAWSSAAEAFF. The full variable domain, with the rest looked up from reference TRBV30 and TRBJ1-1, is SQTIHQWPATLVQPVGSPLSLECTVEGTSNPNLYWYRQAAGRGLQLLFYSVGIGQISSEVPQNLSASRPQDRQFILSSKKLLLSDSGFYLCAWSSAAEAFFGQGTRLTVV.

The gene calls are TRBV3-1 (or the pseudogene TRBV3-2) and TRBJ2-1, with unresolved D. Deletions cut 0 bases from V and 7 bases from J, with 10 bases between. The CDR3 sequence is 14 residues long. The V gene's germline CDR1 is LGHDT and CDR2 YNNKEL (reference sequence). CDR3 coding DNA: TGTGCCAGCAGCCAAGAGGGCCTCCGGAATGAGCAGTTCTTC. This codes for CASSQEGLRNEQFF.

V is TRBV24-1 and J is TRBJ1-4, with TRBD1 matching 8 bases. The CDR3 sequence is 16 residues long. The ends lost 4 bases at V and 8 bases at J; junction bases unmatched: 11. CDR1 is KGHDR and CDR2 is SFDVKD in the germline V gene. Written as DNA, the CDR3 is TGTGCCACCAGTGACTGGGGATCGGACAGGGAGGAAAAACTGTTTTTT. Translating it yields CATSDWGSDREEKLFF.

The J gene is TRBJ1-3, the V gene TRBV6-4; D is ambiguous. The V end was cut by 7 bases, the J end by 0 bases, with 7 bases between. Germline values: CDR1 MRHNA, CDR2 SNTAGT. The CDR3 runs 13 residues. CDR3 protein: CASNGHSGNTIYF. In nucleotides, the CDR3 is TGTGCCAGCAACGGTCACTCTGGAAACACCATATATTTT.

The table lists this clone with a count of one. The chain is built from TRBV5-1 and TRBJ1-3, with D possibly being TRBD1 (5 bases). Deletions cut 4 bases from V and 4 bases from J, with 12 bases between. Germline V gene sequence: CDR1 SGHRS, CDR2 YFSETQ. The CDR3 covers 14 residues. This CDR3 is CASSEGHVGNTIYF. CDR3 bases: TGCGCCAGCAGCGAAGGACACGTGGGAAACACCATATATTTT.

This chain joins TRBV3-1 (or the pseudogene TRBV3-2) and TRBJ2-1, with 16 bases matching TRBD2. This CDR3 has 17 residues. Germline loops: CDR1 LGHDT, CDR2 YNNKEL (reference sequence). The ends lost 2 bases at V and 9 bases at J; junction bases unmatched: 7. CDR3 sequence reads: CASSQNPGLAGGPEQFF. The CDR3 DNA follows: TGTGCCAGCAGCCAAAATCCGGGACTAGCGGGAGGGCCTGAGCAGTTCTTC.

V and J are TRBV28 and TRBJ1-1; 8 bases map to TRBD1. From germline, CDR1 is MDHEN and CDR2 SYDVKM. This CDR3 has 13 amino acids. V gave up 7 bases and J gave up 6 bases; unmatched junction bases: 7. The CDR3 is CASTLTTGAEAFF. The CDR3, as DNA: TGTGCCAGCACCCTAACGACAGGGGCTGAAGCTTTCTTT.

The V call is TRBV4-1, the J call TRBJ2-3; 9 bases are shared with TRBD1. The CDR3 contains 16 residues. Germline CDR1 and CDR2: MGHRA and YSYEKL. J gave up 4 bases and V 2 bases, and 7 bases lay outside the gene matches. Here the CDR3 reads CASSQTQGARADTQYF. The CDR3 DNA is TGCGCCAGCAGCCAAACACAGGGGGCGAGGGCAGATACGCAGTATTTT.

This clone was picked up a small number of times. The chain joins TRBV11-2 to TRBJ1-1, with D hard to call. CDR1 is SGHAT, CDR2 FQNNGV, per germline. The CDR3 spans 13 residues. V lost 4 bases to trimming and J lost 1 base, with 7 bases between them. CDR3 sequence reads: CASSSQSNTEAFF. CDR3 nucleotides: TGTGCCAGCAGCTCACAGTCGAACACTGAAGCTTTCTTT. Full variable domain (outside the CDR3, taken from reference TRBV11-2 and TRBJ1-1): EAGVAQSPRYKIIEKRQSVAFWCNPISGHATLYWYQQILGQGPKLLIQFQNNGVVDDSQLPKDRFSAERLKGVDSTLKIQPAKLEDSAVYLCASSSQSNTEAFFGQGTRLTVV.

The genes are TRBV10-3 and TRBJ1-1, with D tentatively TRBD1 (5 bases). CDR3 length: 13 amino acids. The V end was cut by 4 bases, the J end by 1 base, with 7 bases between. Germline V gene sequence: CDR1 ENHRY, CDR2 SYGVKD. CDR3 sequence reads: CAISGQGNTEAFF. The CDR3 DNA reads TGTGCCATCAGTGGGCAGGGGAACACTGAAGCTTTCTTT.

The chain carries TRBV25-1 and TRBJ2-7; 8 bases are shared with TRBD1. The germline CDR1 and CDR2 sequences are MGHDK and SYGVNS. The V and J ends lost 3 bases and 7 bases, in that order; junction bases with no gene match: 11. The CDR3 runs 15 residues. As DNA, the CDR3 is TGTGCCAGCAGTGAGACAGGGGCATCGGTTAGTGAGCAGTACTTC. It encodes CASSETGASVSEQYF.

DNA of the CDR3: TGTGCCAGCAGCGGGGACAGGGGGCGAGACACTGAAGCTTTCTTT. It codes for CASSGDRGRDTEAFF. The V and J genes are TRBV5-5 and TRBJ1-1; 12 bases match TRBD1. The CDR3 has 15 residues. CDR1 SGHKS and CDR2 YYEKEE come from the germline V gene (reference sequence). Trimming removed 4 bases from V and 3 bases from J; junction bases left unmatched: 4. The variable domain in full, with the rest retrieved from reference TRBV5-5 and TRBJ1-1, is DAGVTQSPTHLIKTRGQQVTLRCSPISGHKSVSWYQQVLGQGPQFIFQYYEKEERGRGNFPDRFSARQFPNYSSELNVNALLLGDSALYLCASSGDRGRDTEAFFGQGTRLTVV.

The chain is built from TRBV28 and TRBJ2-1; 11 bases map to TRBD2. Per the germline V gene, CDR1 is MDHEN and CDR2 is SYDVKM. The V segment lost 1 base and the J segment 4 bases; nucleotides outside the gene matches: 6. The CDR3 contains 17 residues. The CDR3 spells CASSLYLAGGGYNEQFF. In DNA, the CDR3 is TGTGCCAGCAGTTTATATCTAGCGGGAGGAGGTTACAATGAGCAGTTCTTC.

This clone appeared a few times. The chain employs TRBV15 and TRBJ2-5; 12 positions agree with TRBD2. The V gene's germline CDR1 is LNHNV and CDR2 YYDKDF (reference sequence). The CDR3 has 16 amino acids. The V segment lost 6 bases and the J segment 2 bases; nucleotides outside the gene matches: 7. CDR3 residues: CATRVPSGRGQETQYF. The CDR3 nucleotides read TGTGCCACCAGGGTTCCTAGCGGGAGGGGACAAGAGACCCAGTACTTC.

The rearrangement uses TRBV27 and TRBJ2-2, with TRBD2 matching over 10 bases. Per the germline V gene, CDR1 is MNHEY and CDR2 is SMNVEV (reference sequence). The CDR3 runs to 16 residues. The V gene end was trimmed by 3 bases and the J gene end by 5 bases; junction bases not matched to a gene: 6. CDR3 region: CASSFLGLAVTGELFF. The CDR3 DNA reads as TGTGCCAGCAGTTTCCTAGGACTAGCGGTGACCGGGGAGCTGTTTTTT.

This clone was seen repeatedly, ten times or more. CDR3 amino acids: CASSGETSGSPDTQYF. The CDR3 coding sequence is TGTGCCAGCAGCGGGGAGACTAGCGGGAGTCCAGATACGCAGTATTTT. The chain combines TRBV9 with TRBJ2-3, with TRBD2 matching 12 bases. With V trimmed by 3 bases and J by 4 bases, 6 bases remained unmatched. CDR1 and CDR2 from the germline V gene are SGDLS and YYNGEE. The CDR3 runs to 16 residues.